The clone carrying this TCR beta chain has at least ten counts. A second PCR, run for about 7 to 11 cycles, used a sample-barcoded 5' primer plus a J-beta primer mix. Using its own MiXCR run on the 5' RACE reads, TCRdb lists one record per CDR3 protein. Here the sample spans roughly 1,700,000 distinct CDR3 sequences, 28% being singletons. This sample was included in a study of blood T cells in healthy people across ages. Germline loops: CDR1 MNHEY, CDR2 SVGAGI. This CDR3 is 14 amino acids long. The TCR comes from a woman aged 25 to 45 in good health. The rearrangement links TRBV6-5 to TRBJ2-5; 12 bases align to TRBD2. The J call is uncertain, as TRBJ2-7 better fits the DNA end. The sequenced sample consisted of blood. The CDR3 coding sequence is TGTGCCAGCAGTCTAGCGGGAGGGATCTACGAGCAGTACTTC. As protein: CASSLAGGIYEQYF.